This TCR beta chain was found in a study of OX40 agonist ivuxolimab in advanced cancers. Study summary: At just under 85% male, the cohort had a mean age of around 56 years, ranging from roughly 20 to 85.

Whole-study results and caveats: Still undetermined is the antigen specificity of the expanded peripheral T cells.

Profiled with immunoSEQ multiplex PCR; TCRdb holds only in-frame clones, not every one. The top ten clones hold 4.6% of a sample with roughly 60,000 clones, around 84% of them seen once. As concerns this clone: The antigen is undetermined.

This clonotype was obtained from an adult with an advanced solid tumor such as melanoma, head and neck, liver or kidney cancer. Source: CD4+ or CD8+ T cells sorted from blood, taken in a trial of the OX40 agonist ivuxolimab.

This CDR3 reads CASSESREGTQYF. The CDR3 DNA sequence: TGCGCCAGCAGTGAGTCGAGGGAAGGGACCCAGTACTTC. The V gene is TRBV10-1, the J gene TRBJ2-5; D perhaps matches TRBD2 (5 bases). CDR1 WNHNN and CDR2 SYGVQD come from the germline V gene (reference sequence). The CDR3 contains 13 residues. Trimming cost V 0 bases and J 7 bases, with 9 bases left between them.